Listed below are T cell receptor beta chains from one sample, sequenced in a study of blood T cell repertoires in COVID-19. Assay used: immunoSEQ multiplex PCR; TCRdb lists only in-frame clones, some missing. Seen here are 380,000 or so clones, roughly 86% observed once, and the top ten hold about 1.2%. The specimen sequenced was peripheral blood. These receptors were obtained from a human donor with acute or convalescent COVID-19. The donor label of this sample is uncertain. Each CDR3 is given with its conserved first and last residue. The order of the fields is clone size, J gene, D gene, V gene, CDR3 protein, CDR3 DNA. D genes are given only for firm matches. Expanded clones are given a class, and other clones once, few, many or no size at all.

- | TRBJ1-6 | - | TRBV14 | CASSQEVGRGRSPLHF | TGTGCCAGCAGCCAAGAGGTGGGCAGGGGACGTTCACCCCTCCACTTT
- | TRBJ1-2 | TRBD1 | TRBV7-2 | CASSSSGTGNYGYTF | TGTGCCAGCAGCTCCTCCGGGACAGGAAACTATGGCTACACCTTC
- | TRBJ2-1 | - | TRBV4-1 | CASSRPKPTVKTEAVYNEQFF | TGCGCCAGCAGCCGCCCCAAGCCGACCGTTAAGACAGAGGCCGTCTACAATGAGCAGTTCTTC
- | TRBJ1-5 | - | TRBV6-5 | CASRKRQRNQPQHF | TGTGCCAGCAGAAAACGACAGCGAAATCAGCCCCAGCATTTT
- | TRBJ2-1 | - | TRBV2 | CASSARQGTYNEQFF | TGTGCCAGCAGTGCACGCCAGGGAACCTACAATGAGCAGTTCTTC
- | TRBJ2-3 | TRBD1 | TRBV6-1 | CASNEPGQGIYTQYF | TGTGCCAGCAATGAACCGGGACAGGGGATATATACGCAGTATTTT
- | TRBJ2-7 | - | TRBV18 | CASSSTSPGVGEQQYF | TGTGCCAGCTCTTCGACCTCACCAGGGGTTGGGGAGCAGCAGTACTTC
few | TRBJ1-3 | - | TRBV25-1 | CASTLGDYSGNTIYF | TGTGCCAGCACCCTAGGGGATTACTCTGGAAACACCATATATTTT
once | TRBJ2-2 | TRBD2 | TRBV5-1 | CASSLVSGSDAGELFF | TGCGCCAGCAGCTTGGTTAGCGGGAGCGACGCCGGGGAGCTGTTTTTT
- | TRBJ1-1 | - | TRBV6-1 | CASSDHVVRATEAFF | TGTGCCAGCAGTGACCACGTGGTCAGGGCCACTGAAGCTTTCTTT
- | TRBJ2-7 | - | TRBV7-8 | CASSQDRVSYEQYF | TGTGCCAGCAGCCAGGACAGAGTCTCCTACGAGCAGTACTTC
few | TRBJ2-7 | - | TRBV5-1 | CASSLTGPNYEQYF | TGCGCCAGCAGCTTGACAGGGCCAAACTACGAGCAGTACTTC
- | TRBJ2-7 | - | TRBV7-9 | CASSLAGSPSSYEQYF | TGTGCCAGCAGCTTAGCGGGGAGTCCTAGCTCCTACGAGCAGTACTTC
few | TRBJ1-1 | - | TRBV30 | CAWMRGLTEAFF | TGTGCCTGGATGCGGGGGCTCACTGAAGCTTTCTTT
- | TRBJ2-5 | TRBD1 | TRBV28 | CASSLYPGQGEEETQYF | TGTGCCAGCAGTTTATATCCGGGACAGGGGGAAGAAGAGACCCAGTACTTC
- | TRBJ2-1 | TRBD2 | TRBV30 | CAWSIVGLAGARGQFF | TGTGCCTGGAGCATTGTCGGACTAGCGGGGGCCCGGGGGCAGTTCTTC
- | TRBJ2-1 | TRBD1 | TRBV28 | CASTLLRGGSEQFF | TGTGCCAGCACCCTACTTAGAGGGGGCAGTGAGCAGTTCTTC
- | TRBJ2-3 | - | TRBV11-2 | CASSLLVRRRTDTQYF | TGTGCCAGCAGCTTATTGGTTCGGCGGCGCACAGATACGCAGTATTTT
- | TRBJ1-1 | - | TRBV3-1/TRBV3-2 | CASSHGEGKAFF | TGTGCCAGCAGCCATGGGGAGGGGAAAGCTTTCTTT
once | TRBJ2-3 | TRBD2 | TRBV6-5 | CASTSGGPRGDTQYF | TGTGCCAGCACTAGCGGGGGCCCACGGGGGGATACGCAGTATTTT
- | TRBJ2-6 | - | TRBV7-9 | CASRDSAGANVLTF | TGTGCCAGCAGAGACAGTGCTGGGGCCAACGTCCTGACTTTC
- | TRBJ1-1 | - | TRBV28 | CASRSRVLHTEAFF | TGTGCCAGCAGATCCAGGGTTCTGCACACTGAAGCTTTCTTT
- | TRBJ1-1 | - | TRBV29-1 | CSAINTEAFF | TGCAGCGCTATAAACACTGAAGCTTTCTTT
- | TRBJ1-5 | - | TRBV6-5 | CASMGGLHSNQPQHF | TGTGCCAGCATGGGGGGACTTCATAGCAATCAGCCCCAGCATTTT
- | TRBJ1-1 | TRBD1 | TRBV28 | CASSPLTGMNTEAFF | TGTGCCAGCAGTCCCCTGACAGGGATGAACACTGAAGCTTTCTTT
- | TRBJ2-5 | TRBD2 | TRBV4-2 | CASSQDQVSSGGSETQYF | TGTGCCAGCAGCCAAGATCAGGTGTCTAGCGGGGGTTCGGAGACCCAGTACTTC
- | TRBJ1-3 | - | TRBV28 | CASSPAEGGVNTIYF | TGTGCCAGCAGTCCCGCGGAGGGAGGTGTAAACACCATATATTTT
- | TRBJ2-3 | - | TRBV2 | CASSERGASTDTQYF | TGTGCCAGCAGTGAACGGGGGGCGAGCACAGATACGCAGTATTTT
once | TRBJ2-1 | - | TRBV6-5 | CASTLTNSYNEQFF | TGTGCCAGCACCTTGACTAACTCCTACAATGAGCAGTTCTTC
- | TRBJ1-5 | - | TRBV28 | CASRESRGVVSNQPQHF | TGTGCCAGCAGAGAGAGTCGGGGGGTGGTAAGTAATCAGCCCCAGCATTTT
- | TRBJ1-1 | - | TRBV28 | CASSLLGGGTEAFF | TGTGCCAGCAGTTTATTAGGGGGGGGCACTGAAGCTTTCTTT
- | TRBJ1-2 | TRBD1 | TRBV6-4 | CASTLDRALNGYTF | TGTGCCAGCACCCTGGACAGGGCACTGAATGGCTACACCTTC
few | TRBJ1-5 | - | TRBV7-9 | CASSPTSQAIQPQHF | TGTGCCAGCAGCCCTACCTCACAGGCTATTCAGCCCCAGCATTTT
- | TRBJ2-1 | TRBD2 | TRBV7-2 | CASSLVGGSRNEQFF | TGTGCCAGCAGCTTAGTCGGCGGGAGTAGGAATGAGCAGTTCTTC
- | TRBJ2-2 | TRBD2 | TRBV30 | CARNSGRGGTGELFF | TGTGCCAGAAATAGCGGGAGAGGGGGCACCGGGGAGCTGTTTTTT
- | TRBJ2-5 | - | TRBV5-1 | CASSTGQLPTQETQYF | TGCGCCAGCAGCACCGGACAGTTACCTACACAAGAGACCCAGTACTTC
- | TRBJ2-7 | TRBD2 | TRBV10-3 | CAIRPGLAGTYEQYF | TGTGCCATCAGACCGGGACTAGCGGGAACCTACGAGCAGTACTTC
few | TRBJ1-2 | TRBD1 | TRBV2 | CASSATGGADYGYTF | TGTGCCAGCAGTGCCACAGGGGGCGCGGACTATGGCTACACCTTC
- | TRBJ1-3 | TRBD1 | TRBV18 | CASSPQPTGPGNTIYF | TGTGCCAGCTCACCCCAACCGACAGGGCCTGGAAACACCATATATTTT
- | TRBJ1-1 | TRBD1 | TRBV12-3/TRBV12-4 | CASKGQGNTEAFF | TGTGCCAGCAAAGGACAGGGGAACACTGAAGCTTTCTTT
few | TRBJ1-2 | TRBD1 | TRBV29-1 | CSVESIRGQPSYGYTF | TGCAGCGTTGAAAGTATTCGGGGACAGCCATCCTATGGCTACACCTTC
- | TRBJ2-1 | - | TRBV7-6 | CASSFLASSYNEQFF | TGTGCCAGCAGCTTTCTAGCGAGCTCCTACAATGAGCAGTTCTTC
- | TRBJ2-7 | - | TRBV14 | CASSQVRAYEQYF | TGTGCCAGCAGCCAAGTCAGGGCCTACGAGCAGTACTTC
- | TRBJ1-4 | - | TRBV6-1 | CASSERDIWTWTNEKLFF | TGTGCCAGCAGTGAAAGGGACATTTGGACTTGGACTAATGAAAAACTGTTTTTT
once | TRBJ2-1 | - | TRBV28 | CASSPLLQGTEQFF | TGTGCCAGCAGCCCACTGCTACAGGGCACAGAGCAGTTCTTC
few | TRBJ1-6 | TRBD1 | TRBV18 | CASSGDSNSPLHF | TGTGCCAGCTCAGGGGACAGTAATTCACCCCTCCACTTT
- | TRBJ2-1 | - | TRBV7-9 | CASSLLNEQFF | TGTGCCAGCAGCTTATTAAATGAGCAGTTCTTC
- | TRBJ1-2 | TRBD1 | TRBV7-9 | CASSTWTGPNYGYTF | TGTGCCAGCAGCACCTGGACAGGGCCTAACTATGGCTACACCTTC
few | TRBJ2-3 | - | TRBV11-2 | CASSLQRAGQGFSTDTQYF | TGTGCCAGCAGCTTACAGCGGGCCGGACAAGGTTTTAGCACAGATACGCAGTATTTT
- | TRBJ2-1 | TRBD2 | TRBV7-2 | CASSPQPSGRIGEQFF | TGTGCCAGCAGCCCTCAGCCTAGCGGGAGAATCGGTGAGCAGTTCTTC
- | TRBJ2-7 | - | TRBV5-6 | CASSQNRPNEQYF | TGTGCCAGCAGCCAGAACAGGCCAAACGAGCAGTACTTC